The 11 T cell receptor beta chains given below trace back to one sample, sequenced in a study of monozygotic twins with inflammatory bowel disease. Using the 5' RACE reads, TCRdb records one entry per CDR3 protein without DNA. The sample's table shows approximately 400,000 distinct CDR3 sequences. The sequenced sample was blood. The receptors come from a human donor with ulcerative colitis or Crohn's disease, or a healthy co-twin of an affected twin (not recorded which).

Here the CDR3 reads CASSPELAGANVLTF. The chain joins TRBV27 to TRBJ2-6. CDR1 and CDR2 (germline): MNHEY, SMNVEV (reference sequence). CDR3 length equals 15 residues.

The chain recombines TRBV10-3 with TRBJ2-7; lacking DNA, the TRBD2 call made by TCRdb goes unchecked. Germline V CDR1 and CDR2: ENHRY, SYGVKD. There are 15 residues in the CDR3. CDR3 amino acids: CAISGEALLHYEQYF.

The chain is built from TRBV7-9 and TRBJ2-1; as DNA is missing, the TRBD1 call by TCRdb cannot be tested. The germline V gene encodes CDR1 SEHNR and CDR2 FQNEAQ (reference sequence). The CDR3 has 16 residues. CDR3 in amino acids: CASSLGGARNHNEQFF.

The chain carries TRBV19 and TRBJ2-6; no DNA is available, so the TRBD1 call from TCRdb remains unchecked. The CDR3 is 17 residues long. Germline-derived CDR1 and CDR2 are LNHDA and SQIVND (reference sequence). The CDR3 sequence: CASSVGAGGSGANVLTF.

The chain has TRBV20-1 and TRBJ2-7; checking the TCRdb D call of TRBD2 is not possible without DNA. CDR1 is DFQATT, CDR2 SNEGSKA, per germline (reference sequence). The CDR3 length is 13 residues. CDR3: CSAGSGNSYEQYF.

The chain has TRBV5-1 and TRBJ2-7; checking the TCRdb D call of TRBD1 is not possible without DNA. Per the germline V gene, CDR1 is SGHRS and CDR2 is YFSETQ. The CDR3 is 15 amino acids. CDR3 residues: CASSLGRERSYEQYF.

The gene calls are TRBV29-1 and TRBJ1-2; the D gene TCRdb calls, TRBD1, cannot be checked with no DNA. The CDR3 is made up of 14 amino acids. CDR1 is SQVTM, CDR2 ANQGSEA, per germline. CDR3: CSVVPGQGYYGYTF.

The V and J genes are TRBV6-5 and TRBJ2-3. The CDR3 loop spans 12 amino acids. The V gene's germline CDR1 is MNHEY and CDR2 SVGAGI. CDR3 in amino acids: CASSYSGNTQYF.

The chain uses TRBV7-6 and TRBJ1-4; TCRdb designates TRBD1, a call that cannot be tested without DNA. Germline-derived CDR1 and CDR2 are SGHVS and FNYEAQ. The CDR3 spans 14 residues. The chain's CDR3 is CASSPGGASEKLFF.

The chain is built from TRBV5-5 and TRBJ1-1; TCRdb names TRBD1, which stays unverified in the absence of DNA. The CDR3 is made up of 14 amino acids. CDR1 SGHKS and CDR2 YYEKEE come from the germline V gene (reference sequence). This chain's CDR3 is CASSLEVSPGGPFF.

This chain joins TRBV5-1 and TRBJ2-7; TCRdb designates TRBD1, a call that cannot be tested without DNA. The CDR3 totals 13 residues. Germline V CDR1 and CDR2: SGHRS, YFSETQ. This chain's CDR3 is CASSPGRRYEQYF.